This passage covers 28 T cell receptor beta chains from one sample sequenced in a study of vaccination and CD4 T cells after COVID-19. Cultured CD4+ T cell DNA was sequenced using the Oncomine TCR Beta short-read assay. One entry per CDR3 protein, called by TCRdb with MiXCR from the PCR reads. This table holds almost 25,000 distinct CDR3 sequences, around 62% found once. Antigens of these TCRs are unknown. Treatment noted: roughly 10-day PBMC culture with coronavirus spike peptide pools or control peptides (ViraFEST assay). The sample comprised CD4+ T cells from blood, cultured in vitro. These receptors were taken from a human donor who had recovered from COVID-19.

The J gene is TRBJ2-1, the V gene TRBV28, with 7 bases lining up with TRBD2. J was trimmed by 6 bases and V by 1 base; bases with no gene match: 6. The CDR3 has 15 amino acids. Germline assignment: CDR1 MDHEN and CDR2 SYDVKM. CDR3 amino acids: CASSLSREWLNEQFF. Here the CDR3 DNA reads TGTGCCAGCAGTTTATCGCGGGAGTGGCTCAATGAGCAGTTCTTC.

This clonotype was seen only a few times. This chain joins TRBV6-1 and TRBJ2-2; 7 positions agree with TRBD1. The CDR3 contains 13 residues. Per germline, CDR1 MNHNS and CDR2 SASEGT. J was trimmed by 5 bases and V by 6 bases; bases with no gene match: 3. The chain's CDR3 is CASRKTGTGELFF. Written as DNA, the CDR3 is TGTGCCAGCAGGAAGACAGGGACCGGGGAGCTGTTTTTT.

The chain recombines TRBV20-1 with TRBJ2-1; TRBD2 might be the D (5 bases). The CDR3 runs to 11 residues. V lost 5 bases to trimming and J lost 15 bases, with 17 bases between them. CDR1 is DFQATT and CDR2 is SNEGSKA in the germline V gene (reference sequence). The CDR3 coding sequence is TGCAGTGCTGTGACCAGTTTAGAGGGGTTCTTC. Translating gives CSAVTSLEGFF.

The chain carries TRBV2 and TRBJ2-7; no definite D call. CDR3 size: 14 residues. V gave up 6 bases and J gave up 0 bases, with 12 bases separating them. Germline CDR1 is SNHLY and CDR2 is FYNNEI. The CDR3 DNA follows: TGTGCCAGCAGGCGGACGGTGAGCTCCTACGAGCAGTACTTC. This gives the protein CASRRTVSSYEQYF.

The gene calls are TRBV18 and TRBJ2-7, with D perhaps TRBD1 or TRBD2 (6 bases each). Between the trimmed V and J ends, which lost 2 bases and 6 bases, there was a span of 14 bases. Germline lookup yields CDR1 KGHSH and CDR2 LQKENI. There are 14 residues in the CDR3. DNA for the CDR3: TGTGCCAGCTCACCAAATTTAGGGGGGAGCGAGCAGTACTTC. Residues: CASSPNLGGSEQYF.

V usage is TRBV20-1 and J usage is TRBJ2-1; 11 nucleotides line up with TRBD2. Looked up from germline, CDR1 is DFQATT and CDR2 is SNEGSKA (reference sequence). J gave up 7 bases and V 4 bases, and 9 bases lay outside the gene matches. The CDR3 is 15 amino acids. CDR3 in amino acids: CSAIDTSGSGNEQFF. DNA for the CDR3: TGCAGTGCTATAGATACTAGCGGGAGTGGGAATGAGCAGTTCTTC.

This clonotype was counted between two and nine times. The V call is TRBV24-1, the J call TRBJ1-2, with 7 positions matching TRBD1. The trim removed 3 bases at V and 2 bases at J, leaving 5 bases unmatched. The germline V gene has CDR1 KGHDR and CDR2 SFDVKD. The CDR3 loop spans 15 amino acids. The CDR3 sequence is CATSDPQGGNYGYTF. CDR3 DNA: TGTGCCACCAGTGATCCACAAGGGGGCAACTATGGCTACACCTTC.

This chain links TRBV6-2 or TRBV6-3 with TRBJ1-2; D not resolved. The V gene lost 0 bases and the J gene lost 8 bases, with 10 bases spanning the gap. Looked up from germline, CDR1 is MNHEY and CDR2 is SVGEGT. The CDR3 spans 13 residues. The CDR3: CASSYSLQAGYTF. Here the CDR3 DNA reads TGTGCCAGCAGTTACTCCCTGCAGGCCGGCTACACCTTC.

The chain recombines TRBV4-2 with TRBJ2-2, with unresolved D. Trimming cost V 0 bases and J 7 bases, with 6 bases left between them. The CDR3 has 13 residues. The germline V gene has CDR1 LGHNA and CDR2 YNFKEQ. CDR3 residues: CASSQDSVGELFF. In nucleotides, the CDR3 is TGTGCCAGCAGCCAAGATTCCGTCGGGGAGCTGTTTTTT.

This clonotype is a singleton in its sample. The chain links TRBV27 to TRBJ1-3, with TRBD1 identical over 9 bases. The CDR3 runs 18 residues. The germline gives CDR1 MNHEY, CDR2 SMNVEV (reference sequence). V lost 5 bases and J lost 0; bases outside the gene matches: 11. The chain's CDR3 is CASSPHRTGEISGNTIYF. The CDR3 region has the DNA TGTGCCAGCAGTCCGCATCGGACAGGGGAGATCTCTGGAAACACCATATATTTT.

This clonotype was counted a few times. J is TRBJ2-5 and V is TRBV11-2; D ambiguous. Germline loops: CDR1 SGHAT, CDR2 FQNNGV. This CDR3 contains 13 residues. Trimming removed 5 bases at V and 1 base at J, with 8 bases between. CDR3 coding DNA: TGTGCCAGCAGCCTCATTCCCCAAGAGACCCAGTACTTC. Protein: CASSLIPQETQYF.

The chain couples TRBV9 to TRBJ2-1, with D possibly matching TRBD2 (7 bases). The germline V gene has CDR1 SGDLS and CDR2 YYNGEE. Between the trimmed V and J ends, which lost 0 bases and 7 bases, there was a span of 17 bases. The CDR3 has 16 amino acids. The CDR3 DNA is TGTGCCAGCAGCGTAGCCACTAGCGAGAGGGGGAATGAGCAGTTCTTC. Amino acid sequence: CASSVATSERGNEQFF.

This clonotype has just one count. This chain joins TRBV5-1 and TRBJ2-5; a weak D match, TRBD1 (6 bases). CDR3 length: 13 amino acids. Trimming cost V 4 bases and J 5 bases, with 12 bases left between them. Germline CDR1 and CDR2: SGHRS and YFSETQ. Written as DNA, the CDR3 is TGCGCCAGCAGCGCAGGGGTGGTGGAGACCCAGTACTTC. This codes for CASSAGVVETQYF.

The chain recombines TRBV19 with TRBJ2-7, with D possibly matching TRBD1 (6 bases). Germline lookup yields CDR1 LNHDA and CDR2 SQIVND (reference sequence). This CDR3 has 13 amino acids. The V end was cut by 4 bases, the J end by 9 bases, with 16 bases between. The CDR3 DNA follows: TGTGCCAGTAGTAAGGCAGGGGAAAGAGGGCAGTACTTC. As protein: CASSKAGERGQYF.

The chain employs TRBV6-1 and TRBJ1-6; a possible D gene is TRBD1 (5 bases). The CDR3 has 15 residues. V was trimmed by 7 bases and J by 1 base, leaving 11 bases between them. Per the germline V gene, CDR1 is MNHNS and CDR2 is SASEGT. CDR3 region: CASTRDGSYNSPLHF. The DNA of the CDR3 is TGTGCCAGCACCAGGGACGGGTCCTATAATTCACCCCTCCACTTT.

The chain employs TRBV28 and TRBJ1-5; D is perhaps TRBD1 (5 bases). V gave up 3 bases and J gave up 6 bases, with 6 bases separating them. The CDR3 has 12 residues. CDR1 MDHEN and CDR2 SYDVKM come from the germline V gene. Here the CDR3 reads CASSLGGQPQHF. CDR3 DNA sequence: TGTGCCAGCAGTTTGGGGGGTCAGCCCCAGCATTTT. The whole variable domain, remainder taken from reference TRBV28 and TRBJ1-5, is DVKVTQSSRYLVKRTGEKVFLECVQDMDHENMFWYRQDPGLGLRLIYFSYDVKMKEKGDIPEGYSVSREKKERFSLILESASTNQTSMYLCASSLGGQPQHFGDGTRLSIL.

This rearrangement joins TRBV9 to TRBJ2-1; 13 bases agree with TRBD2. The CDR3 sequence is 20 residues long. J lost 6 bases, V lost 1 base, and 16 bases had no gene match. Germline loops: CDR1 SGDLS, CDR2 YYNGEE. CDR3 bases: TGTGCCAGCAGCGTAAGTCTTGTTGGTTGGACTAGCGGGAGAACCAATGAGCAGTTCTTC. Translated, it gives CASSVSLVGWTSGRTNEQFF.

The chain carries TRBV2 and TRBJ2-7; D remains unclear. Germline loops: CDR1 SNHLY, CDR2 FYNNEI. V was pared by 7 bases and J by 6 bases, with 7 bases between. This CDR3 has 10 amino acids. The CDR3 bases are TGTGCCAGCAAAATCTTCGAGCAGTACTTC. The encoded protein is CASKIFEQYF.

The count of this clonotype is one. The chain uses TRBV28 and TRBJ1-2, with no clear D. The germline V and J ends were trimmed by 5 bases and 1 base, with 8 bases remaining between them. Germline V lookup: CDR1 MDHEN, CDR2 SYDVKM. The CDR3 runs 13 residues. CDR3 in DNA: TGTGCCAGCAGTCCGGGAGTTAACTATGGCTACACCTTC. This encodes CASSPGVNYGYTF.

This chain uses TRBV9 with TRBJ1-5; D not certain. Trimming took 0 bases from V and 0 from J, leaving 7 bases between them. The germline CDR1 and CDR2 sequences are SGDLS and YYNGEE. This CDR3 is 15 amino acids long. Here the CDR3 reads CASSVEASSNQPQHF. DNA of the CDR3: TGTGCCAGCAGCGTAGAGGCCAGTAGCAATCAGCCCCAGCATTTT. The full variable domain, completed using reference TRBV9 and TRBJ1-5, is DSGVTQTPKHLITATGQRVTLRCSPRSGDLSVYWYQQSLDQGLQFLIQYYNGEERAKGNILERFSAQQFPDLHSELNLSSLELGDSALYFCASSVEASSNQPQHFGDGTRLSIL.

The chain has TRBV19 and TRBJ1-1; 8 nucleotides line up with TRBD1. Per germline, CDR1 LNHDA and CDR2 SQIVND (reference sequence). Trimming cost V 5 bases and J 6 bases; bases outside gene matches: 2. The CDR3 length is 12 residues. Here the CDR3 reads CASSATGAEAFF. In DNA form, the CDR3 reads TGTGCCAGTAGTGCGACAGGGGCTGAAGCTTTCTTT.

The rearrangement joins TRBV11-2 to TRBJ1-2, with D possibly matching TRBD1 (5 bases). Germline V lookup: CDR1 SGHAT, CDR2 FQNNGV. Between the trimmed V and J ends, which lost 5 bases and 0 bases, there was a span of 13 bases. This CDR3 is 15 amino acids long. CDR3 sequence: CASSKPGGPNYGYTF. CDR3 nucleotide sequence: TGTGCCAGCAGCAAGCCCGGGGGACCTAACTATGGCTACACCTTC.

The chain has TRBV6-1 and TRBJ2-2; D might be TRBD2 (7 bases). Germline CDR1 MNHNS, CDR2 SASEGT. This CDR3 is 15 amino acids long. Trimming left V 2 bases short and J 7 bases short, with 14 bases between. The chain's CDR3 is CASSESEGEGGELFF. The CDR3 DNA is TGTGCCAGCAGTGAAAGTGAGGGGGAGGGCGGGGAGCTGTTTTTT.

The V call is TRBV7-2, the J call TRBJ2-3; D not certain. This CDR3 contains 15 residues. The V gene's germline CDR1 is SGHTA and CDR2 FQGNSA. The V gene lost 2 bases and the J gene lost 0 bases, with 9 bases spanning the gap. The CDR3 loop reads CASSLTRTSTDTQYF. In DNA, the CDR3 is TGTGCCAGCAGCTTAACCCGGACGAGCACAGATACGCAGTATTTT.

The chain recombines TRBV20-1 with TRBJ2-3; no clear D gene. CDR3 length: 12 residues. The germline gives CDR1 DFQATT, CDR2 SNEGSKA (reference sequence). Trimming took 3 bases from V and 7 from J, leaving 11 bases between them. The CDR3 protein is CSARWRSNTQYF. The CDR3 bases are TGCAGTGCTAGGTGGCGGTCAAATACGCAGTATTTT.

The CDR3 DNA follows: TGTGCCTGGAGTTCCTGGACAGGGAGCACTGAAGCTTTCTTT. It translates to CAWSSWTGSTEAFF. The chain is built from TRBV30 and TRBJ1-1; 8 bases are shared with TRBD1. The germline V gene encodes CDR1 GTSNPN and CDR2 SVGIG (reference sequence). Trimming cost V 2 bases and J 4 bases; bases outside gene matches: 6. The CDR3 consists of 14 residues.

The J gene is TRBJ1-2, the V gene TRBV4-1, with 7 bases identical to TRBD1. Germline V gene lookup returns CDR1 MGHRA and CDR2 YSYEKL. The CDR3 is 15 residues long. V shed 0 bases, J shed 8 bases, and the junction held 9 bases outside the gene matches. CDR3 sequence reads: CASSQDGRGPFGYTF. As DNA, the CDR3 is TGCGCCAGCAGCCAAGATGGGAGGGGGCCTTTCGGCTACACCTTC.

This clonotype was seen a handful of times. The chain has TRBV7-2 and TRBJ2-1; D gene unclear. This CDR3 spans 16 amino acids. The ends were cut back, 3 bases at V and 6 bases at J, with 18 bases in the middle. Germline-derived CDR1 and CDR2 are SGHTA and FQGNSA. The CDR3 region has the DNA TGTGCCAGCAGCTTGGATCCGGGTCCCAGAGGCAATGAGCAGTTCTTC. It encodes CASSLDPGPRGNEQFF.